This TCR beta chain was identified during a study of T-cell reconstitution after alpha-beta-depleted transplantation in children. TCRbeta library preparation incorporated unique molecular identifiers. MiXCR, applied by TCRdb to the PCR reads, yields one record per CDR3 protein. The data show fewer than 150,000 distinct CDR3 sequences, with roughly 9% seen just once and around 24% held by the top ten. V shed 6 bases and J shed 1 base, with 16 bases lying between them. CDR3 length: 15 residues. Germline CDR1 and CDR2: SGHRS and YFSETQ. Material: PBMCs, mostly from graft donor cells, obtained 180 days after TCRalphabeta/CD19-depleted stem cell transplant. The J gene is TRBJ1-2, the V gene TRBV5-1; possibly TRBD1 for D (5 bases). The TCR was taken from a girl less than two years old who had a stem cell transplant for combined immunodeficiency, so the T cells may come from the graft donor. The DNA of the CDR3 is TGCGCCAGCAAGTTGGACGGGACGAGTAACTATGGCTACACCTTC. Translation gives CASKLDGTSNYGYTF. Together with reference TRBV5-1 and TRBJ1-2, the CDR3 gives the full variable domain: KAGVTQTPRYLIKTRGQQVTLSCSPISGHRSVSWYQQTPGQGLQFLFEYFSETQRNKGNFPGRFSGRQFSNSRSEMNVSTLELGDSALYLCASKLDGTSNYGYTFGSGTRLTVV.